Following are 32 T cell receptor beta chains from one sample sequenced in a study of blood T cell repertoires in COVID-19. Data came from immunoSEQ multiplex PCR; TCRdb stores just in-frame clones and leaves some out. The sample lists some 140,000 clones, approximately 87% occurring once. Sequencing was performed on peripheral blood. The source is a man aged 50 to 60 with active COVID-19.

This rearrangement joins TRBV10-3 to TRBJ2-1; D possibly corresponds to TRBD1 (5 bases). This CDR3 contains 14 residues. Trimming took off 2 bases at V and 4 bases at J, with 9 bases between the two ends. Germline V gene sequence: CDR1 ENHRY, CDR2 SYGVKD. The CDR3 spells CAISERQRYNEQFF. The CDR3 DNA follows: TGTGCCATCAGTGAGCGACAGCGATACAATGAGCAGTTCTTC.

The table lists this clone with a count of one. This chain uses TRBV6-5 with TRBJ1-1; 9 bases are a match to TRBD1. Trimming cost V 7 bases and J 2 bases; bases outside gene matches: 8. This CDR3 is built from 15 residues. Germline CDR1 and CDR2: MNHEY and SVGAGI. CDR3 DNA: TGTGCCAGCACCACAAGGACAGGGGAAAACACTGAAGCTTTCTTT. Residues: CASTTRTGENTEAFF.

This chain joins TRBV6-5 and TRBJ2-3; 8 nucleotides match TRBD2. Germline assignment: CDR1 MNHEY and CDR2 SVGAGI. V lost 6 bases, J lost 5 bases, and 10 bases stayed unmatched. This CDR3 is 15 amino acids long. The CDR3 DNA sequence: TGTGCCAGCAGCCCGGTTGGACTAGCTAAAGATACGCAGTATTTT. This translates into CASSPVGLAKDTQYF.

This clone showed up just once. The CDR3 protein is CASSLEQGAVNTEAFF. The CDR3 region has the DNA TGTGCCAGCAGCTTAGAACAGGGGGCTGTGAACACTGAAGCTTTCTTT. The rearrangement joins TRBV11-2 to TRBJ1-1, with 9 bases aligning to TRBD1. Germline-derived CDR1 and CDR2 are SGHAT and FQNNGV. V gave up 0 bases and J gave up 0 bases; unmatched junction bases: 2. The CDR3 consists of 16 residues.

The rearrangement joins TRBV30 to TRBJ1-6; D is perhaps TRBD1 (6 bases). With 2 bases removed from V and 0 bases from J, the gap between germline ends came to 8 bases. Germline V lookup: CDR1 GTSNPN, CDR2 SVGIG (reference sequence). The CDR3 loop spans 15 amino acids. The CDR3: CAWSHRASYNSPLHF. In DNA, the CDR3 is TGTGCCTGGAGTCACAGGGCCTCCTATAATTCACCCCTCCACTTT.

The CDR3 coding sequence is TGTGCCAGCAGCCAGACAGGGGGCCCCTACGAGCAGTACTTC. Amino acids: CASSQTGGPYEQYF. The rearrangement uses TRBV5-4 and TRBJ2-7; TRBD1 agrees at 10 bases. The germline V gene has CDR1 SGHNT and CDR2 YYREEE (reference sequence). The V segment lost 4 bases and the J segment 2 bases; nucleotides outside the gene matches: 3. This CDR3 is built from 14 residues.

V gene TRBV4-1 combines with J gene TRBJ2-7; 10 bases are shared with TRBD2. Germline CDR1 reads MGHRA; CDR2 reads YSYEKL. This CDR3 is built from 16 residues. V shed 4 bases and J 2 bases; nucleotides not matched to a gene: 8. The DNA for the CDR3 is TGCGCCAGCAGCCGATTACTAGCGGGATCTACCTACGAGCAGTACTTC. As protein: CASSRLLAGSTYEQYF.

CDR3 DNA sequence: TGTGCCAGCAGTCTGGACAGGGGGATTCCAACTAATGAAAAACTGTTTTTT. Translating it yields CASSLDRGIPTNEKLFF. The chain combines TRBV27 with TRBJ1-4, with 10 positions matching TRBD1. J lost 0 bases, V lost 5 bases, and 6 bases had no gene match. Germline CDR1 MNHEY, CDR2 SMNVEV (reference sequence). CDR3 length: 17 amino acids.

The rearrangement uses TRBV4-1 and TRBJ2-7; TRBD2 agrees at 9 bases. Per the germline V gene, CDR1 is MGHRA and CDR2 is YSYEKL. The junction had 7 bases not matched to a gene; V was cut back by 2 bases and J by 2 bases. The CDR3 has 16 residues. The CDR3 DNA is TGCGCCAGCAGCCAATTGGGACTAGCTAAACCCTACGAGCAGTACTTC. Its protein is CASSQLGLAKPYEQYF.

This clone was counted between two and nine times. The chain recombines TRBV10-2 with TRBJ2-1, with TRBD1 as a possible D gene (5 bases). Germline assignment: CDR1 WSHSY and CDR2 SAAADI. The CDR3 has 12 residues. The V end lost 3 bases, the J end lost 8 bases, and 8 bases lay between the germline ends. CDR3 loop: CASSDKGHEQFF. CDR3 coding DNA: TGCGCCAGCAGTGATAAGGGGCATGAGCAGTTCTTC.

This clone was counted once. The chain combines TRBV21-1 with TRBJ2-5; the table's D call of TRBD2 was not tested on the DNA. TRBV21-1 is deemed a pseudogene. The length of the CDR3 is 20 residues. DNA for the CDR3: TGTGCCAGCAGCAAAGCCCCCCGGGGCCTAGCGGGCAAGAGCGGAGAGACCCAGTACTTC. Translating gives CASSKAPRGLAGKSGETQYF.

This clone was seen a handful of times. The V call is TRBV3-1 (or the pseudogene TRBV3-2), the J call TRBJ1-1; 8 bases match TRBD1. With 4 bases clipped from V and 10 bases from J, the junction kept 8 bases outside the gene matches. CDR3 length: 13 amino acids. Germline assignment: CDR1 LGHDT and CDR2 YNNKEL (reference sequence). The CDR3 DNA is TGTGCCAGCAGCCCACGTGACAGGGGAGTAGCTTTCTTT. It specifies CASSPRDRGVAFF.

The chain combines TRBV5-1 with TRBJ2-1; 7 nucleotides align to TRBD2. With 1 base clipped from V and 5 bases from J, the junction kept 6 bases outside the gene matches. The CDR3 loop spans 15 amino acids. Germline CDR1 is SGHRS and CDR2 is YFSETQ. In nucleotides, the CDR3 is TGCGCCAGCAGCTTGACCGGGACTACAAACAATGAGCAGTTCTTC. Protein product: CASSLTGTTNNEQFF.

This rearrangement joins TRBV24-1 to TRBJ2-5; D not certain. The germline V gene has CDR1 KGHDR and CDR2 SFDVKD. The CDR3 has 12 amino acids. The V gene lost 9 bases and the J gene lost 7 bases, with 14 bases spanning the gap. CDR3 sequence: CATEASSGTQYF. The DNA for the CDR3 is TGTGCCACCGAGGCTAGTTCGGGGACCCAGTACTTC.

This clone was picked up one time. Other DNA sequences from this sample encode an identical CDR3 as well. The CDR3 here is CASSTGGYEQYF. CDR3 coding DNA: TGTGCCAGTTCGACAGGGGGCTACGAGCAGTACTTC. J is TRBJ2-7 and V is TRBV2, with TRBD1 matching 9 bases. Germline CDR1 SNHLY, CDR2 FYNNEI. The junction had 3 bases not matched to a gene; V was cut back by 9 bases and J by 3 bases. The CDR3 has 12 residues.

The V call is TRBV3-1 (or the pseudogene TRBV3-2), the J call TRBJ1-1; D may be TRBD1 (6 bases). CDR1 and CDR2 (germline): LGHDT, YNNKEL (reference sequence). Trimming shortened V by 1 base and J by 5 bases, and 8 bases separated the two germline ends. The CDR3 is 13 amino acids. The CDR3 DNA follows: TGTGCCAGCAGCCAAGTCAGGGGAACTGAAGCTTTCTTT. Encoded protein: CASSQVRGTEAFF.

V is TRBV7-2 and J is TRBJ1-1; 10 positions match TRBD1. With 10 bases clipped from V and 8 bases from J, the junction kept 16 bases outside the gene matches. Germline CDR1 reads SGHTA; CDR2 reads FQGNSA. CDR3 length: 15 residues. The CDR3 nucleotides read TGTGCCACCAGACAGGGGGCAACCCTTACCCTAGAAGCTTTCTTT. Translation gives CATRQGATLTLEAFF.

CDR3 bases: TGTGCCAGCAGTTACGGGGGGAATAGCAATCAGCCCCAGCATTTT. As protein: CASSYGGNSNQPQHF. The genes are TRBV6-5 and TRBJ1-5, with D possibly matching TRBD1 (5 bases). CDR3 length equals 15 residues. The V end lost 2 bases, the J end lost 0 bases, and 8 bases lay between the germline ends. CDR1 is MNHEY and CDR2 is SVGAGI in the germline V gene.

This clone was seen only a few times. This chain's CDR3 is CASSHRVYYGYTF. CDR3 bases: TGTGCCAGCAGTCACAGGGTTTACTATGGCTACACCTTC. The rearrangement joins TRBV7-9 to TRBJ1-2; tentatively, D is TRBD1 (6 bases). The CDR3 covers 13 residues. Trimming removed 6 bases from V and 3 bases from J, with 11 bases in between. Germline CDR1 is SEHNR and CDR2 is FQNEAQ (reference sequence).

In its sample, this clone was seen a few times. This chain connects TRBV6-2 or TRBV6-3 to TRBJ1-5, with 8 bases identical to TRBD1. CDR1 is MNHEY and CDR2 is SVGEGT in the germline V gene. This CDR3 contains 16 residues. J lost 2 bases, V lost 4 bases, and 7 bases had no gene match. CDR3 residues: CASSLDRGRGNQPQHF. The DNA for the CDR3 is TGTGCCAGCAGTTTAGACAGGGGACGCGGCAATCAGCCCCAGCATTTT.

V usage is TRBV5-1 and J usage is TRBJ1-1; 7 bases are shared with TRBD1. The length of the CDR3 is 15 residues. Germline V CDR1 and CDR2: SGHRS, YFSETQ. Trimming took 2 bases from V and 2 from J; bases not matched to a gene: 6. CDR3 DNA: TGCGCCAGCAGCTTAGGAAGGGGGCCCAACACTGAAGCTTTCTTT. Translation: CASSLGRGPNTEAFF. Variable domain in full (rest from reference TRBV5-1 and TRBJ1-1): KAGVTQTPRYLIKTRGQQVTLSCSPISGHRSVSWYQQTPGQGLQFLFEYFSETQRNKGNFPGRFSGRQFSNSRSEMNVSTLELGDSALYLCASSLGRGPNTEAFFGQGTRLTVV.

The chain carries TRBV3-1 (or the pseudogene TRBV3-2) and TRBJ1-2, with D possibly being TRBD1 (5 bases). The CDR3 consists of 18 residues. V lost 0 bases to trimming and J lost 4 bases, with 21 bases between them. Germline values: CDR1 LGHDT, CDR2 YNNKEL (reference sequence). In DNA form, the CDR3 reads TGTGCCAGCAGCCAAGATAACAGCCTGCTAGGGGTCATCTATGGCTACACCTTC. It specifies CASSQDNSLLGVIYGYTF.

This chain's CDR3 is CASSIRDRGDGDTQYF. CDR3 DNA sequence: TGTGCCAGTAGTATCCGGGACAGGGGGGACGGGGATACGCAGTATTTT. The V and J genes are TRBV19 and TRBJ2-3, with TRBD1 matching over 11 bases. The CDR3 has 16 residues. Germline assignment: CDR1 LNHDA and CDR2 SQIVND (reference sequence). The ends lost 3 bases at V and 6 bases at J; junction bases unmatched: 8.

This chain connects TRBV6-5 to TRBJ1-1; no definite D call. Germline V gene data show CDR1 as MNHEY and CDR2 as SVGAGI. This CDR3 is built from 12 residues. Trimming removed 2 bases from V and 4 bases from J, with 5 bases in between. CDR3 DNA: TGTGCCAGCAGTTACGGCGGCACTGAAGCTTTCTTT. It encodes CASSYGGTEAFF.

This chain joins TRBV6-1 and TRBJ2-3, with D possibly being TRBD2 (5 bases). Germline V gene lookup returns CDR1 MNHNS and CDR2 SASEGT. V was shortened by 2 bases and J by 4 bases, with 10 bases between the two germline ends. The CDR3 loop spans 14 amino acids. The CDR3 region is CASSEIRGADTQYF. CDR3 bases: TGTGCCAGCAGTGAAATACGGGGAGCAGATACGCAGTATTTT.

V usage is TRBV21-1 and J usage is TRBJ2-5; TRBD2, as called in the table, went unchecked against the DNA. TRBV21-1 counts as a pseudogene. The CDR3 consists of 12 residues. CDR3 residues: CASCGGRETQYF. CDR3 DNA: TGTGCCAGCTGCGGGGGCCGGGAGACCCAGTACTTC.

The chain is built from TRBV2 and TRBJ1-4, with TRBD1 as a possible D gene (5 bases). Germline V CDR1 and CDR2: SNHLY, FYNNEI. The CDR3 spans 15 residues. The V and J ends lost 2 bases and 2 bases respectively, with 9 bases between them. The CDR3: CASSEQGRTNEKLFF. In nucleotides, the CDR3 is TGTGCCAGCAGTGAACAGGGAAGGACTAATGAAAAACTGTTTTTT.

CDR3 sequence (DNA): TGCGCCAGCAGCCCTGGGGACAGCTCTGGAAACACCATATATTTT. This codes for CASSPGDSSGNTIYF. The chain couples TRBV5-1 to TRBJ1-3; 7 bases fit TRBD1. In germline, CDR1 is SGHRS, CDR2 YFSETQ. The CDR3 spans 15 residues. Trimming took 4 bases from V and 0 from J; bases not matched to a gene: 4.

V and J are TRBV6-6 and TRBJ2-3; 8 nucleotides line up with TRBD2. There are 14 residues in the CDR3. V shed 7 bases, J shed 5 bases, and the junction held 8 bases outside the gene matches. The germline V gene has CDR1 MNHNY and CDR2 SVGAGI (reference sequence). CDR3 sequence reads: CASIYGGVGDTQYF. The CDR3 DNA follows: TGTGCCAGCATCTACGGGGGGGTGGGAGATACGCAGTATTTT.

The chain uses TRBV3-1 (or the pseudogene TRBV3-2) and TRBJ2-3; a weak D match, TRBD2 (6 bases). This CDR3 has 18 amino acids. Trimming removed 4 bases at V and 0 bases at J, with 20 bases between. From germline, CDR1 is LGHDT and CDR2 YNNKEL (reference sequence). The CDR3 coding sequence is TGTGCCAGCAGCCCTGGTAGGACGGGGGTCGGGAGCACAGATACGCAGTATTTT. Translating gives CASSPGRTGVGSTDTQYF.

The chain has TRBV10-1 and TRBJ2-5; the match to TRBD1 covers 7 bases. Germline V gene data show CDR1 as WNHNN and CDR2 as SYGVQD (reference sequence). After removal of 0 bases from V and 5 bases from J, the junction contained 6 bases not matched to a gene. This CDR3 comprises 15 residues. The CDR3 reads CASSESRGGFETQYF. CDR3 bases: TGCGCCAGCAGTGAGTCAAGAGGGGGCTTTGAGACCCAGTACTTC.

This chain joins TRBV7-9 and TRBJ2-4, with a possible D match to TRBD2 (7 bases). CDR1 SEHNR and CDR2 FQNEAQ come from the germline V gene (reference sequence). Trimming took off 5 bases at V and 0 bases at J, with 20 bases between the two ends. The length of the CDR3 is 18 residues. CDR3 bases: TGTGCCAGCAGCCACCCTTGGCGGGGGCTGAAAGCCAAAAACATTCAGTACTTC. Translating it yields CASSHPWRGLKAKNIQYF.